Below are 29 T cell receptor beta chains sequenced from a single sample in a study of blood T cell repertoires in COVID-19. The table came from immunoSEQ multiplex PCR; TCRdb's copy has only in-frame clones and leaves some out. The sample shows some 220,000 clones, 75% to 90% of them seen only once. The sample was PBMCs or T cells enriched from blood (not recorded which). These receptors were collected from a woman aged 18-35 years in a cohort exposed to, infected with or recovered from COVID-19 (not recorded which).

J is TRBJ2-5 and V is TRBV3-1 (or the pseudogene TRBV3-2); 10 bases map to TRBD2. Germline CDR1 and CDR2: LGHDT and YNNKEL (reference sequence). Trimming took 2 bases from V and 5 from J; bases not matched to a gene: 5. The CDR3 covers 15 residues. CDR3 sequence reads: CASSQPTSGVETQYF. As DNA, the CDR3 is TGTGCCAGCAGCCAACCCACTAGCGGGGTGGAGACCCAGTACTTC.

The chain uses TRBV19 and TRBJ1-2; D might be TRBD1 (5 bases). V was cut by 4 bases and J by 2 bases, with 17 bases left in between. The germline gives CDR1 LNHDA, CDR2 SQIVND (reference sequence). This CDR3 region has 16 residues. DNA for the CDR3: TGTGCCAGTAGTACCCCGGGGGATCTAGCCAACTATGGCTACACCTTC. As protein: CASSTPGDLANYGYTF.

The chain has TRBV7-3 and TRBJ2-7; 8 bases line up with TRBD1. The CDR3 contains 17 residues. In germline, CDR1 is SGHTA, CDR2 FQGTGA. Trimming cost V 1 base and J 4 bases; bases outside gene matches: 12. The CDR3 here is CASSLKGTGTGSYEQYF. For the CDR3, the DNA is TGTGCCAGCAGCTTAAAGGGTACCGGGACAGGATCGTACGAGCAGTACTTC.

V is TRBV9 and J is TRBJ1-4, with 8 bases that match TRBD1. Per germline, CDR1 SGDLS and CDR2 YYNGEE. This CDR3 region has 15 residues. V lost 4 bases to trimming and J lost 7 bases; unmatched junction nucleotides: 9. CDR3 DNA: TGTGCCAGCAGCCCCAGGGGACAGGCGGGTGAAAAACTGTTTTTT. Residues: CASSPRGQAGEKLFF.

The rearrangement joins TRBV5-1 to TRBJ2-3, with 7 nucleotides matching TRBD1. CDR1 is SGHRS and CDR2 is YFSETQ in the germline V gene. V lost 2 bases and J lost 4; bases outside the gene matches: 4. The CDR3 has 14 amino acids. Here the CDR3 DNA reads TGCGCCAGCAGCTTAGACAGGGCTCCAGATACGCAGTATTTT. Amino acid sequence: CASSLDRAPDTQYF.

The genes are TRBV10-3 and TRBJ2-7, with D uncertain. Trimming cost V 8 bases and J 4 bases, with 15 bases left between them. This CDR3 is 13 amino acids long. Germline V gene data show CDR1 as ENHRY and CDR2 as SYGVKD. Here the CDR3 reads CAIGFLDSYEQYF. CDR3 nucleotides: TGTGCCATCGGATTCCTCGACTCTTACGAGCAGTACTTC.

The CDR3 loop reads CASARQAGEKLFF. The CDR3 DNA is TGTGCCAGCGCACGGCAGGCCGGTGAAAAACTGTTTTTT. This chain uses TRBV2 with TRBJ1-4, with D unresolved. The V gene's germline CDR1 is SNHLY and CDR2 FYNNEI. V was pared by 8 bases and J by 7 bases, with 14 bases between. The CDR3 has 13 residues.

The chain is built from TRBV5-1 and TRBJ1-3; D possibly corresponds to TRBD1 (5 bases). The V gene lost 2 bases and the J gene lost 4 bases, with 16 bases spanning the gap. Germline V gene data show CDR1 as SGHRS and CDR2 as YFSETQ. The CDR3 runs 16 residues. CDR3 region: CASSLTGPAQGNTIYF. The CDR3 nucleotides are TGCGCCAGCAGCTTAACAGGCCCCGCACAAGGAAACACCATATATTTT. Together with reference TRBV5-1 and TRBJ1-3, the CDR3 gives the full variable domain: KAGVTQTPRYLIKTRGQQVTLSCSPISGHRSVSWYQQTPGQGLQFLFEYFSETQRNKGNFPGRFSGRQFSNSRSEMNVSTLELGDSALYLCASSLTGPAQGNTIYFGEGSWLTVV.

This sequence joins TRBV7-9 and TRBJ2-3; TRBD2 aligns across 7 bases. The CDR3 is made up of 15 amino acids. J lost 0 bases, V lost 4 bases, and 4 bases had no gene match. Germline values: CDR1 SEHNR, CDR2 FQNEAQ (reference sequence). CDR3 loop: CASSSLAASTDTQYF. For the CDR3, the DNA is TGTGCCAGCAGCTCTCTAGCGGCTAGCACAGATACGCAGTATTTT.

This chain links TRBV2 with TRBJ1-3; a possible D gene is TRBD1 (6 bases). This CDR3 contains 18 residues. From germline, CDR1 is SNHLY and CDR2 FYNNEI. Trimming took off 8 bases at V and 0 bases at J, with 23 bases between the two ends. Here the CDR3 DNA reads TGTGCCAGCGACAGGAGGTTGGAGGTCTACAGCTCTGGAAACACCATATATTTT. Its protein product is CASDRRLEVYSSGNTIYF.

The chain couples TRBV5-8 to TRBJ2-5; D is ambiguous. Deletions cut 3 bases from V and 3 bases from J, with 3 bases between. Looked up from germline, CDR1 is SGHTS and CDR2 is YDEGEE. The CDR3 spans 11 residues. The CDR3 region is CASSYKETQYF. In nucleotides, the CDR3 is TGTGCCAGCAGCTACAAAGAGACCCAGTACTTC.

This clone was recorded only once. The chain is built from TRBV19 and TRBJ2-1, with 8 bases lining up with TRBD2. Germline V CDR1 and CDR2: LNHDA, SQIVND (reference sequence). The trim removed 3 bases at V and 5 bases at J, leaving 12 bases unmatched. The length of the CDR3 is 17 residues. CDR3 DNA sequence: TGTGCCAGTAGTATTCGACTAGCGTCGCTTTCAGACAATGAGCAGTTCTTC. It yields the protein CASSIRLASLSDNEQFF.

Here the CDR3 DNA reads TGTGCCACCAGCAGAGATATACCGGGACAGGGAGTCGGGGAGCAGTTCTTC. Protein sequence: CATSRDIPGQGVGEQFF. The chain joins TRBV15 to TRBJ2-1; TRBD1 aligns across 9 bases. With V trimmed by 0 bases and J by 10 bases, 13 bases remained unmatched. The CDR3 length is 17 residues. The germline gives CDR1 LNHNV, CDR2 YYDKDF (reference sequence).

The chain combines TRBV30 with TRBJ1-1; 9 nucleotides agree with TRBD1. V shed 0 bases and J 1 base; nucleotides not matched to a gene: 6. The CDR3 consists of 16 residues. Germline V gene lookup returns CDR1 GTSNPN and CDR2 SVGIG (reference sequence). Here the CDR3 DNA reads TGTGCCTGGAGTGTGGCCACAGGGGGCAAGAACACTGAAGCTTTCTTT. Protein: CAWSVATGGKNTEAFF.

The gene calls are TRBV5-1 and TRBJ1-6; 8 bases match TRBD1. The CDR3 covers 18 residues. After removal of 4 bases from V and 5 bases from J, the junction contained 14 bases not matched to a gene. The germline CDR1 and CDR2 sequences are SGHRS and YFSETQ. The CDR3 reads CASSTGQEVMPNNSPLHF. CDR3 bases: TGCGCCAGCAGCACGGGACAGGAGGTTATGCCAAATAATTCACCCCTCCACTTT.

The V and J genes are TRBV11-2 and TRBJ2-5, with 9 bases that match TRBD1. With 5 bases clipped from V and 5 bases from J, the junction kept 12 bases outside the gene matches. This CDR3 has 16 residues. The germline CDR1 and CDR2 sequences are SGHAT and FQNNGV. This CDR3 reads CASSPGDREVMETQYF. The CDR3, as DNA: TGTGCCAGCAGCCCAGGGGACAGGGAAGTCATGGAGACCCAGTACTTC.

This sequence joins TRBV23-1 and TRBJ1-2, with D perhaps TRBD1 (6 bases). TRBV23-1 belongs to the ORF category, with a function that is uncertain. The CDR3 is made up of 9 amino acids. The V end was cut by 9 bases, the J end by 13 bases, with 12 bases between. This chain's CDR3 is CASKTGRTF. CDR3 sequence (DNA): TGCGCCAGTAAGACAGGTCGCACCTTC.

The chain employs TRBV5-1 and TRBJ2-7; D not certain. Trimming pared 0 bases from V and 3 bases from J, leaving 10 bases between. Germline V CDR1 and CDR2: SGHRS, YFSETQ. The CDR3 loop spans 14 amino acids. CDR3 coding DNA: TGCGCCAGCAGCTTGGAGCGTGTCGGCTACGAGCAGTACTTC. Amino acids: CASSLERVGYEQYF.

The chain links TRBV28 to TRBJ2-2; 7 bases are a match to TRBD1. V gave up 4 bases and J gave up 8 bases; unmatched junction bases: 7. The CDR3 consists of 14 residues. The germline CDR1 and CDR2 sequences are MDHEN and SYDVKM. The CDR3 loop reads CASSWDSKSGELFF. DNA of the CDR3: TGTGCCAGCAGTTGGGACAGTAAGAGTGGGGAGCTGTTTTTT.

Only one count was recorded for this clone. The V and J genes are TRBV5-4 and TRBJ1-1; TRBD1 might be the D (6 bases). Trimming removed 10 bases at V and 1 base at J, with 20 bases between. The germline V gene encodes CDR1 SGHNT and CDR2 YYREEE (reference sequence). The CDR3 extends over 15 amino acids. CDR3 DNA sequence: TGTGCCTTTTCCAATGGGGGCGCGGCGAACACTGAAGCTTTCTTT. This codes for CAFSNGGAANTEAFF.

The V and J genes are TRBV28 and TRBJ2-5, with TRBD2 as a possible D gene (5 bases). The CDR3 extends over 12 amino acids. V was clipped by 4 bases and J by 5 bases, with 8 bases between them. Germline V gene data show CDR1 as MDHEN and CDR2 as SYDVKM. CDR3: CASSSSGETQYF. CDR3 nucleotide sequence: TGTGCCAGCAGTTCGTCGGGGGAGACCCAGTACTTC. Looking up the rest from reference TRBV28 and TRBJ2-5 gives the full variable domain: DVKVTQSSRYLVKRTGEKVFLECVQDMDHENMFWYRQDPGLGLRLIYFSYDVKMKEKGDIPEGYSVSREKKERFSLILESASTNQTSMYLCASSSSGETQYFGPGTRLLVL.

The V and J genes are TRBV11-3 and TRBJ1-1; unclear D gene. V lost 5 bases and J 0 bases, leaving 4 bases between the germline ends. The CDR3 totals 12 residues. The V gene's germline CDR1 is SGHNT and CDR2 YENEEA. The CDR3 region is CASSHMNTEAFF. In DNA, the CDR3 is TGTGCCAGCAGCCACATGAACACTGAAGCTTTCTTT.

V usage is TRBV11-3 and J usage is TRBJ1-2; TRBD1 is a possible D gene (6 bases). V lost 3 bases to trimming and J lost 4 bases, with 15 bases between them. The V gene's germline CDR1 is SGHNT and CDR2 YENEEA. This CDR3 spans 15 amino acids. For the CDR3, the DNA is TGTGCCAGCAGCTTCCGAGCCACGGACAGCTATGGCTACACCTTC. Its translation is CASSFRATDSYGYTF.

This clone was counted once. The chain is built from TRBV29-1 and TRBJ1-1; D is unresolved. The CDR3 is made up of 11 amino acids. Trimming took off 5 bases at V and 5 bases at J, with 9 bases between the two ends. Germline assignment: CDR1 SQVTM and CDR2 ANQGSEA. The CDR3 DNA sequence: TGCAGCGTTATTACCGCGACTGAAGCTTTCTTT. It is translated as CSVITATEAFF.

CDR3 residues: CASSDSWLNTEAFF. The CDR3 DNA reads as TGCGCCAGCAGTGACAGTTGGTTGAACACTGAAGCTTTCTTT. The chain recombines TRBV10-2 with TRBJ1-1; no clear D. The ends were cut back, 3 bases at V and 0 bases at J, with 8 bases in the middle. Per germline, CDR1 WSHSY and CDR2 SAAADI. The CDR3 spans 14 residues.

The chain combines TRBV7-9 with TRBJ2-1; TRBD1 matches 9 bases. Germline values: CDR1 SEHNR, CDR2 FQNEAQ (reference sequence). The CDR3 runs 17 residues. Trimming at V came to 5 bases and at J to 0 bases, leaving 8 bases not matched to a gene. The CDR3 nucleotides are TGTGCCAGCAGCCCATCCGGGACAGGGAGCTCCTACAATGAGCAGTTCTTC. Residues: CASSPSGTGSSYNEQFF.

The V gene is TRBV10-3, the J gene TRBJ1-2; D is undetermined. This CDR3 comprises 13 residues. Trimming cost V 0 bases and J 6 bases, with 8 bases left between them. Germline loops: CDR1 ENHRY, CDR2 SYGVKD. The CDR3 protein is CAISESIVDGYTF. CDR3 DNA sequence: TGTGCCATCAGTGAGTCGATAGTCGATGGCTACACCTTC.

This sequence joins TRBV5-4 and TRBJ2-2, with 9 bases identical to TRBD1. CDR1 SGHNT and CDR2 YYREEE come from the germline V gene (reference sequence). V shed 2 bases and J 4 bases; nucleotides not matched to a gene: 6. The CDR3 runs 16 residues. Here the CDR3 DNA reads TGTGCCAGCAGCTTTCCCGGGACAGGGCCCACCGGGGAGCTGTTTTTT. It translates to CASSFPGTGPTGELFF.

The J gene is TRBJ2-3, the V gene TRBV11-2; maybe TRBD2 (5 bases). V lost 1 base and J lost 7, with 12 bases in between. CDR3 length equals 14 residues. Per the germline V gene, CDR1 is SGHAT and CDR2 is FQNNGV. This chain's CDR3 is CASSLVGSRNTQYF. DNA of the CDR3: TGTGCCAGCAGCTTAGTGGGGAGTCGGAATACGCAGTATTTT.